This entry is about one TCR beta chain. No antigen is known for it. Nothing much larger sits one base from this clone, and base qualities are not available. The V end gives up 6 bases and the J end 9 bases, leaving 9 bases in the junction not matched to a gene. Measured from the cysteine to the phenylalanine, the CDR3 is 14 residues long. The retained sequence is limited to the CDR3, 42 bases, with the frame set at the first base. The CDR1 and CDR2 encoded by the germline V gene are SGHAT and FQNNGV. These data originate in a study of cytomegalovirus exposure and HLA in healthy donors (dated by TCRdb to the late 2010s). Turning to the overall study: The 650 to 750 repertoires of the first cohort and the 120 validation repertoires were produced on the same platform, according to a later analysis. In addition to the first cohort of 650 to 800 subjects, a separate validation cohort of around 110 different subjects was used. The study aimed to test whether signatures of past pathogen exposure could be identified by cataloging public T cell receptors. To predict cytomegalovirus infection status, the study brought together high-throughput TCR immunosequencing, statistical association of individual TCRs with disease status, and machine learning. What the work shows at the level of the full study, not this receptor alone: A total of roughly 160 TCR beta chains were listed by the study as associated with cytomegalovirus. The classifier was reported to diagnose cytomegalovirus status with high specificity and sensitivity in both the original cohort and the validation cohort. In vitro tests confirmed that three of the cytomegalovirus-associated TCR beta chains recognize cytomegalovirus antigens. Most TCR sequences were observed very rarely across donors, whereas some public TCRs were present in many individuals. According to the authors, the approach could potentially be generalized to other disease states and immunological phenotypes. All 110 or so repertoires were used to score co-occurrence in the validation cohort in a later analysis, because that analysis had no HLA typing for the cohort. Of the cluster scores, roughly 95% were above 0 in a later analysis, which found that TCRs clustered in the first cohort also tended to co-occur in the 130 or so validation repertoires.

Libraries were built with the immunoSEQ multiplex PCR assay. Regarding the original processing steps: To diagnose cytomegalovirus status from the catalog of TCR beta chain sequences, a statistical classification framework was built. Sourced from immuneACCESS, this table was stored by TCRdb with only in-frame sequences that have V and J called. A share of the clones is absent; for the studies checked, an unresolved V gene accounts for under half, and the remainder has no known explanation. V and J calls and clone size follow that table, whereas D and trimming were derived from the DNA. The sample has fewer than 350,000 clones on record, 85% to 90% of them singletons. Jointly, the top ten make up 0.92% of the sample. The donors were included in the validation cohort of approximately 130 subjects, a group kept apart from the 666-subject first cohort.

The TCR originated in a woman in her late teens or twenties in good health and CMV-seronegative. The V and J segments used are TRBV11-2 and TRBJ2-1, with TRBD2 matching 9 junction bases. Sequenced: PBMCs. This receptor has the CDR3 CASRPFSGSGEQFF. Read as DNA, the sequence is TGTGCCAGCAGACCGTTTAGCGGGAGTGGTGAGCAGTTCTTC.